Listed here are 3 T cell receptor beta chains from one sample, sequenced in a study of CD8+ T cells in alopecia areata. The treatment denotes: oral pan-JAK inhibitor, 5-10 mg twice daily. Extraction and reverse transcription of RNA yielded cDNA as the sequencing template. Here immunoSEQ multiplex PCR was the method, and the copy in TCRdb shows in-frame clones only, minus some. The sample includes 120,000 or so clones, roughly 57% of them seen just once. Source: CD4+ T cells sorted from blood, taken at week 4, from a patient treated with tofacitinib. The source is a human donor with alopecia areata.

The sample holds one count of this clone. This chain joins TRBV7-2 and TRBJ2-1; 11 positions agree with TRBD1. CDR1 and CDR2 from the germline V gene are SGHTA and FQGNSA. There are 14 residues in the CDR3. V lost 1 base to trimming and J lost 12 bases; unmatched junction nucleotides: 5. As DNA, the CDR3 is TGTGCCAGCAGCTTAGTTAGGGACAGGGGGTGGCAGTTCTTC. This encodes CASSLVRDRGWQFF.

The chain employs TRBV30 and TRBJ1-2; a weak D match, TRBD1 (6 bases). This CDR3 is built from 14 residues. In germline, CDR1 is GTSNPN, CDR2 SVGIG (reference sequence). The V end lost 1 base, the J end lost 8 bases, and 17 bases lay between the germline ends. The CDR3 loop reads CAWSAWGQGQGYTF. The CDR3 coding sequence is TGTGCCTGGAGTGCCTGGGGACAAGGACAAGGCTACACCTTC.

This chain links TRBV30 with TRBJ1-1; D remains ambiguous. The V end was cut by 2 bases, the J end by 3 bases, with 7 bases between. Per germline, CDR1 GTSNPN and CDR2 SVGIG (reference sequence). This CDR3 is built from 12 residues. DNA of the CDR3: TGTGCCTGGAGTCCACGGGACACTGAAGCTTTCTTT. This translates into CAWSPRDTEAFF.